This T cell receptor (beta chain) comes out of a study of naive and memory T cell subsets. Blood and skin TCR RNA was reverse transcribed with alpha and beta constant primers. Amplification of ligated cDNA took four PCR rounds with SP2 and nested alpha and beta constant primers. TCRdb re-called the 5' RACE reads through MiXCR, storing one row per CDR3 protein. The repertoire includes about 22,000 distinct CDR3 sequences, roughly 4.1% of them detected once, and approximately 8% sits in the top ten. RNA was extracted from less than 3 ml of whole blood of healthy adults. A UMI-containing oligonucleotide was joined by 3' ligation to the TCR cDNA template. V was clipped by 3 bases and J by 2 bases; unmatched bases: 4. The CDR3 totals 15 residues. Germline V gene sequence: CDR1 KGHSH, CDR2 LQKENI.

The chain links TRBV18 to TRBJ2-3; 8 bases are a match to TRBD2. The receptor comes from a male donor in good health. CDR3 region: CASSPERGYTDTQYF. The CDR3 bases are TGTGCCAGCTCACCTGAGCGGGGGTACACAGATACGCAGTATTTT.